The following is a TCR beta chain sequence with its context. This entry comes from a study of blood T cell repertoires in COVID-19. At the level of the study: From T cells, B-cell-depleted T cells, or PBMCs came the material, which was cDNA or gDNA.

J was trimmed by 3 bases and V by 4 bases; bases with no gene match: 4. Looked up from germline, CDR1 is SNHLY and CDR2 is FYNNEI. The CDR3 has 14 amino acids. Original handling: Reference gene primer amplification gave estimated nucleated cell counts. The assay was immunoSEQ multiplex PCR, and TCRdb's table has in-frame clones only and misses some. The V and J calls and clone size come from that table; D and trimming were worked out from the DNA. The table has over 200,000 clones, around 80% seen once. Recruitment covered 25 or so US areas and drew participants whose ages spanned about 18 to 89 years. Participants' own reports of clinical history determined their cohort assignment.

This rearrangement joins TRBV2 to TRBJ1-2; 8 nucleotides line up with TRBD1. Sequenced input: PBMCs or T cells enriched from blood (not recorded which). The receptor comes from a man in his 60s who had recovered from COVID-19. The chain's CDR3 is CASSATGVDYGYTF. The CDR3 DNA reads as TGTGCCAGCAGTGCGACAGGGGTGGACTATGGCTACACCTTC.